A selection of T cell receptor beta chains follows, all from one sample in a study of control samples from healthy donors and cancer patients. Assay used: immunoSEQ multiplex PCR; TCRdb lists only in-frame clones, some missing. The table lists approximately 190,000 clones. The sample was blood. These receptors were obtained from a woman in her thirties in good health. The CDR3 runs from the conserved cysteine through the conserved F or W. The order of the fields is V gene, D gene, J gene, CDR3 DNA, CDR3 protein. The D gene is left open where the match is weak.

v_gene: TRBV10-1; d_gene: NA; j_gene: TRBJ2-7; CDR3nt: TGCGCCAGCAGTGAGTATGGGAACACCGAGGACGAGCAGTACTTC; CDR3aa: CASSEYGNTEDEQYF
v_gene: TRBV6-2/TRBV6-3; d_gene: NA; j_gene: TRBJ2-7; CDR3nt: TGTGCCAGCAGTTACGGGACAACCTACGAGCAGTACTTC; CDR3aa: CASSYGTTYEQYF
v_gene: TRBV2; d_gene: NA; j_gene: TRBJ1-4; CDR3nt: TGTGCCAGCAGTGAAGCGAGGCTGTACCCTTCAACTAATGAAAAACTGTTTTTT; CDR3aa: CASSEARLYPSTNEKLFF
v_gene: TRBV27; d_gene: NA; j_gene: TRBJ1-6; CDR3nt: TGTGCCAGCAGTTTATCTAGGATTCGAGCAAGGGCACCCCTCCACTTT; CDR3aa: CASSLSRIRARAPLHF
v_gene: TRBV25-1; d_gene: TRBD2; j_gene: TRBJ2-3; CDR3nt: TGTGCCAGCAGTGAAGCGGGGGGGCAGGGAGATACGCAGTATTTT; CDR3aa: CASSEAGGQGDTQYF
v_gene: TRBV7-9; d_gene: NA; j_gene: TRBJ1-1; CDR3nt: TGTGCCAGCAGCCAACAGGGAATTCGCGCGAACACTGAAGCTTTCTTT; CDR3aa: CASSQQGIRANTEAFF
v_gene: TRBV28; d_gene: NA; j_gene: TRBJ2-7; CDR3nt: TGTGCCAGCAGTTTTAAATTAAGGCGCCCCTCCTACGAGCAGTACTTC; CDR3aa: CASSFKLRRPSYEQYF
v_gene: TRBV2; d_gene: NA; j_gene: TRBJ1-3; CDR3nt: TGTGCCAGCAGTGTGGACTCTGGAAACACCATATATTTT; CDR3aa: CASSVDSGNTIYF
v_gene: TRBV5-6; d_gene: TRBD1; j_gene: TRBJ1-5; CDR3nt: TGTGCCAGCAGCACCGACAGGGATCAGCCCCAGCATTTT; CDR3aa: CASSTDRDQPQHF
v_gene: TRBV5-4; d_gene: TRBD2; j_gene: TRBJ2-1; CDR3nt: TGTGCCAGCAGCTTGGGGGGACTAGCGGGCTACAATGAGCAGTTCTTC; CDR3aa: CASSLGGLAGYNEQFF
v_gene: TRBV14; d_gene: NA; j_gene: TRBJ1-3; CDR3nt: TGTGCCAGCAGCCAAGATTGGGGCAGACTAAGGACAAACACCATATATTTT; CDR3aa: CASSQDWGRLRTNTIYF
v_gene: TRBV7-3; d_gene: NA; j_gene: TRBJ1-1; CDR3nt: TGTGCCAGCAGCTTAACAGCGACGGGCGTAGCTTTCTTT; CDR3aa: CASSLTATGVAFF
v_gene: TRBV12-3/TRBV12-4; d_gene: NA; j_gene: TRBJ2-5; CDR3nt: TGTGCCAGCAGTATTGAGGAGACCCAGTACTTC; CDR3aa: CASSIEETQYF
v_gene: TRBV5-5; d_gene: TRBD1; j_gene: TRBJ2-7; CDR3nt: TGTGCCAGCAGCCTTTGGACAGGGGTCCTATACGAGCAGTACTTC; CDR3aa: CASSLWTGVLYEQYF
v_gene: TRBV6-6; d_gene: NA; j_gene: TRBJ1-5; CDR3nt: TGTGCCAGCAGTTACATTAGACACCAGTCGAATCAGCCCCAGCATTTT; CDR3aa: CASSYIRHQSNQPQHF
v_gene: TRBV6-4; d_gene: NA; j_gene: TRBJ2-6; CDR3nt: TGTGCCAGCAGTGGGGAAGGCGCTGGGGCCAACGTCCTGACTTTC; CDR3aa: CASSGEGAGANVLTF
v_gene: TRBV23-1; d_gene: NA; j_gene: TRBJ2-7; CDR3nt: TGCGCCAGCAGTCGGAGGGGGGGCACGGACTACGAGCAGTACTTC; CDR3aa: CASSRRGGTDYEQYF